This passage covers 15 T cell receptor beta chains from one sample sequenced in a study of beta chain features in type 1 diabetes. General observations from the study: Patients with Type 1 diabetes showed moderately but significantly shorter TCRB CDR3s in all four CD4+ subsets.

Their antigen targets remain unknown. The authors reverse transcribed all of the isolated RNA, so sequencing captured expressed TCRB transcripts. This table comes from immunoSEQ multiplex PCR, and its TCRdb copy is limited to in-frame clones, with some not included. The table shows about 650,000 clones, with under 15% occurring only once. Sequenced input: naive CD4+ T cells from blood. Receptor source: a young man with type 1 diabetes.

A few counts support this clone. The chain links TRBV9 to TRBJ2-3; 7 nucleotides agree with TRBD1. Germline trimming cut 2 bases from V and 6 bases from J; bases unmatched to any gene: 18. The germline CDR1 and CDR2 sequences are SGDLS and YYNGEE. The CDR3 consists of 18 residues. In DNA, the CDR3 is TGTGCCAGCAGCGTCCACAGGGGTGAGAGTTTCAACGCCGATACGCAGTATTTT. Translation: CASSVHRGESFNADTQYF.

V is TRBV19 and J is TRBJ1-1; 9 bases are shared with TRBD1. V trimming: 3 bases; J trimming: 6 bases; junction bases outside the gene matches: 2. The germline CDR1 and CDR2 sequences are LNHDA and SQIVND (reference sequence). This CDR3 has 13 residues. The CDR3 reads CASSMDRGSEAFF. The DNA of the CDR3 is TGTGCCAGTAGTATGGACAGGGGCTCTGAAGCTTTCTTT. The entire variable domain, with the rest obtained from reference TRBV19 and TRBJ1-1, is as follows: DGGITQSPKYLFRKEGQNVTLSCEQNLNHDAMYWYRQDPGQGLRLIYYSQIVNDFQKGDIAEGYSVSREKKESFPLTVTSAQKNPTAFYLCASSMDRGSEAFFGQGTRLTVV.

The V call is TRBV7-9, the J call TRBJ1-2; D is uncertain. The germline CDR1 and CDR2 sequences are SEHNR and FQNEAQ (reference sequence). CDR3 size: 14 residues. V lost 3 bases, J lost 6 bases, and 14 bases lay in between. The CDR3 reads CASSLVEVPDGYTF. As DNA, the CDR3 is TGTGCCAGCAGCTTGGTTGAGGTTCCCGATGGCTACACCTTC.

This clone was detected only a few times. The CDR3 nucleotides are TGCGCCAGCAGCCCTGGGACTACAAGCACAGATACGCAGTATTTT. Its translation: CASSPGTTSTDTQYF. The V and J genes are TRBV5-1 and TRBJ2-3; 7 bases are a match to TRBD2. The CDR3 length is 15 residues. The germline CDR1 and CDR2 sequences are SGHRS and YFSETQ. V gave up 4 bases and J gave up 0 bases; unmatched junction bases: 5.

This chain links TRBV5-1 with TRBJ2-1, with a possible D match to TRBD2 (6 bases). V shed 6 bases and J shed 5 bases, with 18 bases lying between them. This CDR3 is built from 15 residues. Germline V gene sequence: CDR1 SGHRS, CDR2 YFSETQ. The CDR3 bases are TGCGCCAGCACCCCCGCCGGGGGATTGAACAATGAGCAGTTCTTC. Its protein product is CASTPAGGLNNEQFF.

Only a few counts were recorded for this clone. The chain combines TRBV28 with TRBJ2-5, with 7 positions matching TRBD1. V lost 4 bases, J lost 1 base, and 3 bases stayed unmatched. The CDR3 consists of 14 residues. The V gene's germline CDR1 is MDHEN and CDR2 SYDVKM. CDR3 in amino acids: CASSSGQAQETQYF. The CDR3 DNA reads TGTGCCAGCAGTTCTGGACAGGCCCAAGAGACCCAGTACTTC.

J is TRBJ1-4 and V is TRBV4-3; no reliable D call. CDR3 length: 16 residues. V was trimmed by 6 bases and J by 4 bases, leaving 18 bases between them. Germline V lookup: CDR1 LGHNA, CDR2 YSLEER. This CDR3 is CASSQTTKRDNEKLFF. CDR3 DNA: TGCGCCAGCAGTCAGACGACAAAGAGGGATAATGAAAAACTGTTTTTT.

The sample holds a few counts of this clone. The gene calls are TRBV18 and TRBJ2-5; D tentatively fits TRBD1 or TRBD2 (5 bases each). The germline CDR1 and CDR2 sequences are KGHSH and LQKENI. The CDR3 loop spans 16 amino acids. With 4 bases removed from V and 5 bases from J, the gap between germline ends came to 20 bases. CDR3 protein: CASSQMTGTMGETQYF. Written as DNA, the CDR3 is TGTGCCAGCTCACAGATGACCGGGACCATGGGCGAGACCCAGTACTTC.

This chain uses TRBV30 with TRBJ1-3; 7 nucleotides line up with TRBD1. Germline CDR1 is GTSNPN and CDR2 is SVGIG (reference sequence). Losses at the gene ends were 0 bases for V and 0 bases for J; bases not matched to a gene: 8. The CDR3 is 17 residues long. For the CDR3, the DNA is TGTGCCTGGAGTGTACTTCGGGACAGCAGCTCTGGAAACACCATATATTTT. Protein: CAWSVLRDSSSGNTIYF.

This chain joins TRBV5-6 and TRBJ2-3; D is possibly TRBD2 (6 bases). This CDR3 contains 18 residues. The V end lost 1 base, the J end lost 3 bases, and 21 bases lay between the germline ends. Per the germline V gene, CDR1 is SGHDT and CDR2 is YYEEEE. The CDR3 DNA follows: TGTGCCAGCAGCTTGCGGGACTCCCAAGCTTCGTATACAGATACGCAGTATTTT. Its translation: CASSLRDSQASYTDTQYF.

This clone was detected a few times. This chain joins TRBV7-9 and TRBJ2-7; D is perhaps TRBD1 (5 bases). This CDR3 is 12 amino acids long. The V and J ends lost 8 bases and 3 bases respectively, with 11 bases between them. Germline CDR1 and CDR2: SEHNR and FQNEAQ (reference sequence). The CDR3 sequence is CASDNGHYEQYF. The CDR3 DNA follows: TGTGCCAGCGACAATGGACACTACGAGCAGTACTTC.

This clone was counted only a few times. The chain uses TRBV2 and TRBJ2-2; 9 nucleotides line up with TRBD1. The CDR3 covers 14 residues. The J segment lost 0 bases and the V segment lost 9 bases, leaving 2 bases of the junction unmatched. Germline loops: CDR1 SNHLY, CDR2 FYNNEI. CDR3 sequence (DNA): TGTGCCAGGGGACAGGGTTCGAACACCGGGGAGCTGTTTTTT. Translating it yields CARGQGSNTGELFF. Using reference TRBV2 and TRBJ2-2 for the parts outside the CDR3, the full variable domain is EPEVTQTPSHQVTQMGQEVILRCVPISNHLYFYWYRQILGQKVEFLVSFYNNEISEKSEIFDDQFSVERPDGSNFTLKIRSTKLEDSAMYFCARGQGSNTGELFFGEGSRLTVL.

This clone was picked up a small number of times. The rearrangement uses TRBV27 and TRBJ2-1; 7 bases agree with TRBD1. There are 16 residues in the CDR3. The J segment lost 0 bases and the V segment lost 6 bases, leaving 8 bases of the junction unmatched. Germline CDR1 is MNHEY and CDR2 is SMNVEV (reference sequence). The CDR3 DNA reads as TGTGCCAGCAGCCAATTCAGGGGGAGCTCCTACAATGAGCAGTTCTTC. Residues: CASSQFRGSSYNEQFF.

The chain has TRBV21-1 and TRBJ2-7; TRBD2 is the table's D call, not checked against the DNA. TRBV21-1 is a pseudogene. This CDR3 has 18 residues. The CDR3 loop is CASSKIGGLAGRGYEQYF. The CDR3 DNA reads as TGTGCCAGCAGCAAAATAGGGGGACTAGCGGGGAGAGGGTACGAGCAGTACTTC.

The chain joins TRBV7-9 to TRBJ2-7; tentatively, D is TRBD2 (5 bases). The CDR3 totals 16 residues. CDR1 and CDR2 from the germline V gene are SEHNR and FQNEAQ (reference sequence). V lost 5 bases and J 3 bases, leaving 20 bases between the germline ends. CDR3 in amino acids: CASSPPTGGGNYEQYF. The CDR3 nucleotides read TGTGCCAGCAGCCCACCAACCGGCGGAGGAAACTACGAGCAGTACTTC.